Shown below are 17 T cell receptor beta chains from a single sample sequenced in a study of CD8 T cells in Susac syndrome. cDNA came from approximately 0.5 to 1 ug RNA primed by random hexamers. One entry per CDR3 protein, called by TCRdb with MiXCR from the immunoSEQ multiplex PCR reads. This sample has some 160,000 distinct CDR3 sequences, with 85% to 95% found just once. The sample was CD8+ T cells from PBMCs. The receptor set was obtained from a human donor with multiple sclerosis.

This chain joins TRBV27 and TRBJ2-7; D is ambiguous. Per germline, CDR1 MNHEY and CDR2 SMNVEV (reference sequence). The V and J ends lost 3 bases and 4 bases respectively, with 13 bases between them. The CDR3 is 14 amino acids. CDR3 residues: CASSLSPVGYEQYF. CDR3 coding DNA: TGTGCCAGCAGTTTGTCACCGGTGGGGTACGAGCAGTACTTC.

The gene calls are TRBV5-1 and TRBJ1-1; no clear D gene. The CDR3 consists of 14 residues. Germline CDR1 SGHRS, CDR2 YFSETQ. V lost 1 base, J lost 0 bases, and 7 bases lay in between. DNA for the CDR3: TGCGCCAGCAGCTTGTACTCCATGAACACTGAAGCTTTCTTT. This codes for CASSLYSMNTEAFF.

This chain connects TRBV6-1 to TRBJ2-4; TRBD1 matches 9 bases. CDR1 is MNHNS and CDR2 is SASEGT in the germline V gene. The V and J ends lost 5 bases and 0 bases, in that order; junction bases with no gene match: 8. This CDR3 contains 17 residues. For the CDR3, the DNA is TGTGCCAGCAGTCCAGGGGGGACAGGGCTAGCCAAAAACATTCAGTACTTC. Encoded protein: CASSPGGTGLAKNIQYF.

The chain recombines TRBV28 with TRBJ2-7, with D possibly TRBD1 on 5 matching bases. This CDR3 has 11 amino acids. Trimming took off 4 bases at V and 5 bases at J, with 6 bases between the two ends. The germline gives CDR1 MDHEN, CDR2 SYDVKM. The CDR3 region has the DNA TGTGCCAGCAGTTCAGGGAACGAGCAGTACTTC. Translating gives CASSSGNEQYF.

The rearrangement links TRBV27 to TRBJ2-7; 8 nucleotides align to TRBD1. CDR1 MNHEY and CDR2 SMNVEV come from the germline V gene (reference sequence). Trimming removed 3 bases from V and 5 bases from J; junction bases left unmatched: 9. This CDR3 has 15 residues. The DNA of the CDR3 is TGTGCCAGCAGTTTGAACGGACAGGGTGGGGACGAGCAGTACTTC. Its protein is CASSLNGQGGDEQYF.

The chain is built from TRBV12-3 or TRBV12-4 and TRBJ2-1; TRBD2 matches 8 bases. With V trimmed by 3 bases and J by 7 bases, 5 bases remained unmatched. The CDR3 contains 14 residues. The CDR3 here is CASSFRLAMNEQFF. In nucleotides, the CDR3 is TGTGCCAGCAGTTTCCGACTAGCGATGAATGAGCAGTTCTTC.

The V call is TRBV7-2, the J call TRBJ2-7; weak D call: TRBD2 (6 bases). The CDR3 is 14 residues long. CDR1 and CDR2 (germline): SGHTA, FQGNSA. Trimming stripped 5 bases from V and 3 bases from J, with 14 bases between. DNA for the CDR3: TGTGCCAGCAGCCCCTCTTCGGGGGTCTACGAGCAGTACTTC. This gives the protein CASSPSSGVYEQYF. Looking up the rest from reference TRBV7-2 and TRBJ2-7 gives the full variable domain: GAGVSQSPSNKVTEKGKDVELRCDPISGHTALYWYRQSLGQGLEFLIYFQGNSAPDKSGLPSDRFSAERTGGSVSTLTIQRTQQEDSAVYLCASSPSSGVYEQYFGPGTRLTVT.

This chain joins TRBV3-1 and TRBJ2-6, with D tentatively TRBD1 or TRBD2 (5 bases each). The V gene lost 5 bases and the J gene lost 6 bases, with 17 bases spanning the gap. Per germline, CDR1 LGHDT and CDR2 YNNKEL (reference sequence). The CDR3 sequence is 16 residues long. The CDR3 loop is CASSGGHAREANVLTF. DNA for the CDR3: TGTGCCAGCAGCGGGGGTCACGCGCGCGAGGCCAACGTCCTGACTTTC.

This chain's CDR3 is CASSQNYEQFF. CDR3 DNA: TGTGCCAGCAGTCAAAATTATGAGCAGTTCTTC. The chain has TRBV6-2 or TRBV6-3 and TRBJ2-1, with D uncertain. Germline assignment: CDR1 MNHEY and CDR2 SVGEGT. Trimming cost V 5 bases and J 8 bases, with 7 bases left between them. The CDR3 covers 11 residues.

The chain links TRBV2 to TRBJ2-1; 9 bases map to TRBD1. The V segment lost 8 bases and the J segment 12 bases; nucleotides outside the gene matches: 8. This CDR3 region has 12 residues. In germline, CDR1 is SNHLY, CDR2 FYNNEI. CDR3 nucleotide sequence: TGTGCCAGCCTCACAGGGGGCGGGGTGCAGTTCTTC. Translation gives CASLTGGGVQFF.

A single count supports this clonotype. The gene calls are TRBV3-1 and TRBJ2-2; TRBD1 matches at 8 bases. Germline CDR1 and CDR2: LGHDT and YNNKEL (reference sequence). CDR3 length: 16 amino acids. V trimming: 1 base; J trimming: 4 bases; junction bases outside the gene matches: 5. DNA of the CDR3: TGTGCCAGCAGCCAAGCCAGGGGGCGCTTCACCGGGGAGCTGTTTTTT. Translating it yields CASSQARGRFTGELFF.

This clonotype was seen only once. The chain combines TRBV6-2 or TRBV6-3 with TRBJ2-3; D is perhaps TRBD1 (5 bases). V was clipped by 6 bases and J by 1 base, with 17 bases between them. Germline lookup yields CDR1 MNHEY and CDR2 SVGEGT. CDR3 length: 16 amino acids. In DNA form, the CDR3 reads TGTGCCAGCAGCCTCCAGGGCACCCCGGGCACAGATACGCAGTATTTT. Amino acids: CASSLQGTPGTDTQYF.

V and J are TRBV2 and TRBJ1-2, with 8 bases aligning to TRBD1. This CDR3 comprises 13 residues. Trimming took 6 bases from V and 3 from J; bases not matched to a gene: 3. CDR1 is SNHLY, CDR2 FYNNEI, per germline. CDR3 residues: CASSDRGDYGYTF. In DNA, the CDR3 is TGTGCCAGCAGCGACAGGGGCGACTATGGCTACACCTTC.

CDR3 sequence reads: CASCSLAEGQETQYF. The CDR3 DNA reads TGTGCCAGCTGCTCCCTAGCGGAGGGCCAAGAGACCCAGTACTTC. The J gene is TRBJ2-5, the V gene TRBV6-5, with 7 bases lining up with TRBD2. V lost 8 bases, J lost 1 base, and 10 bases stayed unmatched. This CDR3 comprises 15 residues. From germline, CDR1 is MNHEY and CDR2 SVGAGI.

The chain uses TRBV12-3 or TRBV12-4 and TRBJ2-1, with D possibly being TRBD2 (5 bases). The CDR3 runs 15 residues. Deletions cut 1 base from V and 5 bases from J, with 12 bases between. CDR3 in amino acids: CASSLGAGVDNEQFF. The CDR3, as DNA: TGTGCCAGCAGTTTAGGGGCCGGGGTCGACAATGAGCAGTTCTTC.

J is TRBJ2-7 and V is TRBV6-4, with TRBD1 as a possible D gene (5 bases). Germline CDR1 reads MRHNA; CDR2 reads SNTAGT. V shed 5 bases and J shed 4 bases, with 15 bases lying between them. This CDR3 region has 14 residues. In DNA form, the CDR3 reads TGTGCCAGCAGTATCCGGCAGGGTGGTTACGAGCAGTACTTC. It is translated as CASSIRQGGYEQYF.

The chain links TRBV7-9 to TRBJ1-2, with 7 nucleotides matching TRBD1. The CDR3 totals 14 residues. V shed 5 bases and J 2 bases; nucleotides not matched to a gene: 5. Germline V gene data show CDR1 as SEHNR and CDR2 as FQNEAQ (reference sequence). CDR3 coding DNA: TGTGCCAGCAGCCCTACGGACAGGAACTATGGCTACACCTTC. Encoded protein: CASSPTDRNYGYTF.